A single sample gave rise to the 5 T cell receptor beta chains below, sequenced in a study of blood T cell repertoires in COVID-19. Produced via immunoSEQ multiplex PCR; TCRdb's table is partial and in-frame only. The top ten hold about 6.3% of the sample, which has tens of thousands of clones, 75% to 95% seen once. The sequenced material came from peripheral blood. The receptors derive from a man aged 50 to 60 with active COVID-19.

The V call is TRBV5-6, the J call TRBJ2-1; 9 nucleotides agree with TRBD2. This CDR3 region has 15 residues. V trimming: 0 bases; J trimming: 6 bases; junction bases outside the gene matches: 4. The germline gives CDR1 SGHDT, CDR2 YYEEEE. The CDR3 here is CASSLVGGGANEQFF. The CDR3 nucleotides read TGTGCCAGCAGCTTGGTTGGCGGGGGGGCCAATGAGCAGTTCTTC.

The chain employs TRBV7-8 and TRBJ2-4, with D perhaps matching TRBD2 (5 bases). The CDR3 runs 16 residues. Trimming cost V 2 bases and J 6 bases, with 17 bases left between them. Germline V lookup: CDR1 SGHVS, CDR2 FQNEAQ. The CDR3 bases are TGTGCCAGCAGCTTAAGGAGTTGGGGAGTACTAAACATTCAGTACTTC. Translation: CASSLRSWGVLNIQYF.

The V call is TRBV9, the J call TRBJ1-2, with TRBD1 matching over 8 bases. The CDR3 consists of 15 residues. V lost 0 bases to trimming and J lost 4 bases; unmatched junction nucleotides: 5. Germline loops: CDR1 SGDLS, CDR2 YYNGEE. CDR3 DNA sequence: TGTGCCAGCAGCGTAGGCAGGGGGCTCGGCTATGGCTACACCTTC. This gives the protein CASSVGRGLGYGYTF.

The count of this clone is one. V gene TRBV15 combines with J gene TRBJ1-3; no reliable D call. Trimming stripped 0 bases from V and 1 base from J, with 7 bases between. Per the germline V gene, CDR1 is LNHNV and CDR2 is YYDKDF (reference sequence). The CDR3 consists of 15 residues. The CDR3 DNA reads TGTGCCACCAGCAGAGATACGGGTTCTGGAAACACCATATATTTT. Its translation is CATSRDTGSGNTIYF. The full variable domain, rest sourced from reference TRBV15 and TRBJ1-3, is DAMVIQNPRYQVTQFGKPVTLSCSQTLNHNVMYWYQQKSSQAPKLLFHYYDKDFNNEADTPDNFQSRRPNTSFCFLDIRSPGLGDTAMYLCATSRDTGSGNTIYFGEGSWLTVV.

V gene TRBV24-1 combines with J gene TRBJ2-2, with 8 bases fitting TRBD2. Germline lookup yields CDR1 KGHDR and CDR2 SFDVKD. Germline trimming cut 6 bases from V and 5 bases from J; bases unmatched to any gene: 7. The CDR3 runs to 15 residues. In DNA form, the CDR3 reads TGTGCCACCAGTAGATCAGCGGGGGTTACCGGGGAGCTGTTTTTT. Protein sequence: CATSRSAGVTGELFF.